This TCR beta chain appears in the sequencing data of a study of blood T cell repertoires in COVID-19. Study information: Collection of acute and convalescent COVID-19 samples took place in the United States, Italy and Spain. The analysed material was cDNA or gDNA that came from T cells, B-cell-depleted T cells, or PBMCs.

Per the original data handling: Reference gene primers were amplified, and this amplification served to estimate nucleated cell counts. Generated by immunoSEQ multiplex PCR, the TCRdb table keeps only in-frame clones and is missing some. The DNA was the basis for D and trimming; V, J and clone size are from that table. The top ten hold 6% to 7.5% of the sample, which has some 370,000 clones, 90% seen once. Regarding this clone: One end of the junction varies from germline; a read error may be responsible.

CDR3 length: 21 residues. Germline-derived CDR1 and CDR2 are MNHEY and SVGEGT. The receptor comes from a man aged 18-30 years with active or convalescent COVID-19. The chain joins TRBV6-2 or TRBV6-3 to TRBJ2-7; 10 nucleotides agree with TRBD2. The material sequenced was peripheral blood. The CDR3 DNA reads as TGTGTCAGCAGTTACTCCATTCAAATAGCGGGAGGAAAGTTTCGCCCCTACGAGCAGTACTTC. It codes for CVSSYSIQIAGGKFRPYEQYF.